The clone carrying this TCR beta chain was seen many times. This entry comes from a study of patients and donors after allogeneic stem cell transplantation. Via MiXCR, TCRdb re-called the RT-PCR reads, giving one row per CDR3 protein. This table holds about 26,000 distinct CDR3 sequences, about 8% found once. Trimming cost V 6 bases and J 4 bases, with 10 bases left between them. The CDR3 consists of 13 residues. The V gene's germline CDR1 is SNHLY and CDR2 FYNNEI. The source is a human donor who was either an allogeneic HSCT recipient or a stem cell or donor lymphocyte infusion donor (not recorded which). It is not recorded whose cells these are; they may come from a transplant donor. V and J are TRBV2 and TRBJ1-3, with unresolved D. Sequencing was performed on blood, either unsorted or a sorted T cell fraction (not recorded which). CDR3 in amino acids: CASSVDEGNTIYF. CDR3 sequence (DNA): TGTGCCAGCAGCGTGGATGAAGGAAACACCATATATTTT.